The clone carrying this TCR beta chain was detected once. Its specificity is not known. The CDR3 loop spans 12 amino acids. Trimming cost V 10 bases and J 6 bases; bases outside gene matches: 4. The germline gives CDR1 MDHEN, CDR2 SYDVKM. Both 60 Vbeta primers and 13 Jbeta primers went into the PCR. Assay used: immunoSEQ multiplex PCR; TCRdb lists only in-frame clones, some missing. This table has about 85,000 clones, 50% to 75% appearing once. The data were obtained in a study of cytomegalovirus exposure and HLA in healthy donors. Study outcomes and limitations: Within an earlier analysis, most TCR beta V segments proved productive either about 90% or about 30% of the time.

The material sequenced was PBMCs. This TCR was recovered from a man between 25 and 39 years old in good health and CMV-seronegative. The V gene is TRBV28, the J gene TRBJ1-5; TRBD1 matches 9 bases. This CDR3 is CATGTGRQPQHF. As DNA, the CDR3 is TGTGCCACTGGGACAGGGCGTCAGCCCCAGCATTTT.